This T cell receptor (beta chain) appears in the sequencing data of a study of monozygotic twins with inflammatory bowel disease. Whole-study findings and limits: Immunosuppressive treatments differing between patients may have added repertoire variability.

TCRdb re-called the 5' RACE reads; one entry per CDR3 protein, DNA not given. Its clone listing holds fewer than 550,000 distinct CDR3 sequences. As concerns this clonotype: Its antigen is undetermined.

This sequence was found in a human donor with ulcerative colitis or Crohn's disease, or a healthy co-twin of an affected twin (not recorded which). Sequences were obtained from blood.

The CDR3 sequence: CASSPLTGGGNTEAFF. This chain links TRBV6-1 with TRBJ1-1; TCRdb indicates TRBD1, and absent DNA this call remains unverified. The germline gives CDR1 MNHNS, CDR2 SASEGT. There are 16 residues in the CDR3.